This T cell receptor (beta chain) was recovered during a study of OX40 agonist ivuxolimab in advanced cancers. For the study at large: Six ivuxolimab dose levels, 0.01 to 10 mg/kg, were given intravenously every 2 weeks. Study results and caveats: In general, CD8+ T cells held more expanded clones than CD4+ did, on average. Doses of 0.1 to 3.0 mg/kg were accompanied by clonal expansion of CD4+ and CD8+ blood T cells by week 6.

Here immunoSEQ multiplex PCR was the method, and the copy in TCRdb shows in-frame clones only, minus some. This sample has 60,000 to 80,000 clones, with 80% to 90% found just once. With 6 bases removed from V and 7 bases from J, the gap between germline ends came to 19 bases. The CDR3 is 15 amino acids. Looked up from germline, CDR1 is SNHLY and CDR2 is FYNNEI. As to this clone: Its specificity is unknown.

The chain is built from TRBV2 and TRBJ2-1; no reliable D call. This sequence was found in an adult with an advanced solid tumor such as melanoma, head and neck, liver or kidney cancer. The sample consisted of CD4+ or CD8+ T cells sorted from blood, taken in a trial of the OX40 agonist ivuxolimab. The CDR3 here is CASSAQPGLRNEQFF. The CDR3 region has the DNA TGTGCCAGCAGCGCTCAGCCGGGCCTACGTAATGAGCAGTTCTTC.